These 14 T cell receptor beta chains came from one sample sequenced in a study of shared clonotypes between healthy human individuals. Sequenced by immunoSEQ multiplex PCR; TCRdb stores in-frame clones only, minus some. This table holds some 630,000 clones, 95% to 96% found once. Naive CD8 isolation took CD45RO-negative cells positively selected for CCR7 and excluded terminally differentiated effector memory CD45RA+ cells. The source material was naive CD8+ T cells sorted from blood. The receptors were gathered from a woman aged 25 to 39 in good health.

The chain uses TRBV25-1 and TRBJ1-2; the D is unclear. This CDR3 region has 13 residues. Germline values: CDR1 MGHDK, CDR2 SYGVNS. Deletions cut 3 bases from V and 7 bases from J, with 12 bases between. This CDR3 reads CASSEGRSFGYTF. The CDR3 DNA sequence: TGTGCCAGCAGTGAGGGCAGATCGTTTGGCTACACCTTC.

V is TRBV2 and J is TRBJ2-5; D might be TRBD1 (5 bases). CDR3 length: 16 residues. V was clipped by 1 base and J by 2 bases, with 14 bases between them. Germline CDR1 SNHLY, CDR2 FYNNEI. CDR3 sequence reads: CASSEEGPVLQETQYF. CDR3 DNA sequence: TGTGCCAGCAGTGAAGAGGGGCCGGTCCTTCAAGAGACCCAGTACTTC.

The gene calls are TRBV19 and TRBJ2-7, with 7 bases fitting TRBD2. The germline V gene has CDR1 LNHDA and CDR2 SQIVND (reference sequence). The CDR3 has 13 amino acids. V trimming: 4 bases; J trimming: 3 bases; junction bases outside the gene matches: 3. The CDR3 here is CASSSGSIYEQYF. The DNA of the CDR3 is TGTGCCAGTAGTAGCGGGAGTATCTACGAGCAGTACTTC.

This clone showed up just once. The rearrangement uses TRBV5-6 and TRBJ1-2; D call uncertain. Germline V gene data show CDR1 as SGHDT and CDR2 as YYEEEE. V lost 2 bases, J lost 4 bases, and 6 bases lay in between. CDR3 length: 12 residues. The CDR3 region has the DNA TGTGCCAGCAGCTTTCAAGTCTATGGCTACACCTTC. It translates to CASSFQVYGYTF.

The V gene is TRBV2, the J gene TRBJ1-6, with TRBD1 matching 7 bases. V dropped 6 bases and J dropped 4; count of bases not matched to a gene: 9. Germline V gives CDR1 SNHLY, CDR2 FYNNEI. The length of the CDR3 is 16 residues. The CDR3 nucleotides read TGTGCCAGCAGCCAAGGACAGGCGCTATATAATTCACCCCTCCACTTT. This sequence encodes CASSQGQALYNSPLHF.

The rearrangement uses TRBV5-6 and TRBJ2-7, with TRBD2 identical over 7 bases. V gave up 3 bases and J gave up 5 bases; unmatched junction bases: 5. This CDR3 contains 13 residues. Per the germline V gene, CDR1 is SGHDT and CDR2 is YYEEEE. The CDR3 DNA reads TGTGCCAGCAGCTATGCGGGAGATAACGAGCAGTACTTC. Amino acid sequence: CASSYAGDNEQYF.

The count of this clone is one. The J gene is TRBJ2-7, the V gene TRBV28; no reliable D call. The V end lost 6 bases, the J end lost 6 bases, and 9 bases lay between the germline ends. The length of the CDR3 is 11 residues. Germline V CDR1 and CDR2: MDHEN, SYDVKM. The CDR3 coding sequence is TGTGCCAGCAGCCAGGTTCGCGAGCAGTACTTC. Residues: CASSQVREQYF. Based on the CDR3 plus reference TRBV28 and TRBJ2-7, the full variable domain is DVKVTQSSRYLVKRTGEKVFLECVQDMDHENMFWYRQDPGLGLRLIYFSYDVKMKEKGDIPEGYSVSREKKERFSLILESASTNQTSMYLCASSQVREQYFGPGTRLTVT.

The chain has TRBV11-2 and TRBJ1-4; a weak D match, TRBD1 (6 bases). V gave up 5 bases and J gave up 7 bases, with 14 bases separating them. This CDR3 comprises 14 residues. The germline V gene has CDR1 SGHAT and CDR2 FQNNGV. The CDR3: CASSHQGLGEKLFF. CDR3 sequence (DNA): TGTGCCAGCAGCCATCAGGGGTTGGGTGAAAAACTGTTTTTT.

The rearrangement joins TRBV7-3 to TRBJ2-6; D uncertain. The CDR3 is 15 amino acids. The germline gives CDR1 SGHTA, CDR2 FQGTGA. Trimming left V 6 bases short and J 1 base short, with 10 bases between. CDR3 region: CASSSSGSGANVLTF. Here the CDR3 DNA reads TGTGCCAGCAGTTCGTCCGGTTCTGGGGCCAACGTCCTGACTTTC.

This chain uses TRBV5-1 with TRBJ2-2; 10 bases line up with TRBD2. The CDR3 has 16 residues. With V trimmed by 0 bases and J by 6 bases, 5 bases remained unmatched. Germline V gene lookup returns CDR1 SGHRS and CDR2 YFSETQ. The DNA of the CDR3 is TGCGCCAGCAGCTTGGATCTAGCGGGAGAAGCCGGGGAGCTGTTTTTT. Protein sequence: CASSLDLAGEAGELFF.

This chain links TRBV13 with TRBJ1-1; 9 bases line up with TRBD1. The germline gives CDR1 PRHDT, CDR2 FYEKMQ (reference sequence). The V segment lost 5 bases and the J segment 0 bases; nucleotides outside the gene matches: 13. This CDR3 contains 18 residues. Here the CDR3 reads CASSLTPGQGHMNTEAFF. The CDR3 DNA is TGTGCCAGCAGCCTTACCCCGGGACAGGGTCATATGAACACTGAAGCTTTCTTT.

V gene TRBV19 combines with J gene TRBJ2-7; D perhaps matches TRBD2 (5 bases). The CDR3 length is 16 residues. Trimming left V 1 base short and J 1 base short, with 14 bases between. CDR1 LNHDA and CDR2 SQIVND come from the germline V gene (reference sequence). The CDR3 DNA follows: TGTGCCAGTAGTATAGTAGGAGGACCGAAGTCCTACGAGCAGTACTTC. Protein sequence: CASSIVGGPKSYEQYF.

This chain links TRBV7-9 with TRBJ1-1, with a tentative D call TRBD1 (5 bases). The V end was cut by 5 bases, the J end by 7 bases, with 11 bases between. CDR1 and CDR2 (germline): SEHNR, FQNEAQ (reference sequence). There are 12 residues in the CDR3. The CDR3 is CASSPQGNEAFF. In nucleotides, the CDR3 is TGTGCCAGCAGCCCCCAGGGTAATGAAGCTTTCTTT.

The chain uses TRBV13 and TRBJ2-7, with D perhaps matching TRBD1 (6 bases). The CDR3 has 15 amino acids. Germline V lookup: CDR1 PRHDT, CDR2 FYEKMQ (reference sequence). Trimming took 1 base from V and 0 from J, leaving 10 bases between them. CDR3 region: CASSLAPTGSYEQYF. CDR3 DNA sequence: TGTGCCAGCAGCTTAGCCCCGACAGGCTCCTACGAGCAGTACTTC.